Listed here are 5 T cell receptor beta chains from one sample, sequenced in a study of OX40 agonist ivuxolimab in advanced cancers. The method was immunoSEQ multiplex PCR; TCRdb's version includes in-frame clones alone and lacks a portion of them. The sample contains some 100,000 clones, roughly nine tenths of which appear only once. Material: CD4+ or CD8+ T cells sorted from blood, obtained in a trial of the OX40 agonist ivuxolimab. The origin of the receptors is an adult with an advanced solid tumor such as melanoma, head and neck, liver or kidney cancer.

The J gene is TRBJ1-5, the V gene TRBV6-1; D is undetermined. Germline lookup yields CDR1 MNHNS and CDR2 SASEGT. CDR3 length: 14 residues. The V and J ends lost 7 bases and 4 bases respectively, with 14 bases between them. The CDR3 DNA reads TGTGCCAGCACCTTATCGGGCAGAAATCAGCCCCAGCATTTT. Translation gives CASTLSGRNQPQHF.

This clone occurred a few times. The chain joins TRBV29-1 to TRBJ1-1, with D perhaps TRBD1 (5 bases). This CDR3 comprises 13 residues. The V gene lost 7 bases and the J gene lost 0 bases, with 12 bases spanning the gap. Germline values: CDR1 SQVTM, CDR2 ANQGSEA. CDR3 sequence reads: CSGDGHLNTEAFF. CDR3 bases: TGCAGCGGTGACGGACACCTGAACACTGAAGCTTTCTTT.

This chain connects TRBV2 to TRBJ2-5, with D tentatively TRBD1 (5 bases). Germline values: CDR1 SNHLY, CDR2 FYNNEI. The CDR3 loop spans 15 amino acids. Between the trimmed V and J ends, which lost 5 bases and 1 base, there was a span of 14 bases. CDR3: CASSLQGGPQETQYF. In DNA form, the CDR3 reads TGTGCCAGCAGTTTGCAGGGCGGACCCCAAGAGACCCAGTACTTC.

This chain connects TRBV5-1 to TRBJ2-7, with 7 nucleotides matching TRBD1. The germline gives CDR1 SGHRS, CDR2 YFSETQ. The CDR3 runs to 13 residues. V lost 4 bases, J lost 7 bases, and 8 bases stayed unmatched. This CDR3 reads CASSQQGQREQYF. The CDR3 DNA reads TGCGCCAGCAGCCAACAGGGGCAGCGAGAGCAGTACTTC.

J is TRBJ1-2 and V is TRBV5-1, with TRBD1 matching over 9 bases. CDR1 and CDR2 from the germline V gene are SGHRS and YFSETQ. After removal of 1 base from V and 4 bases from J, the junction contained 5 bases not matched to a gene. The CDR3 length is 15 residues. This CDR3 reads CASSLLGQGPYGYTF. The CDR3 bases are TGCGCCAGCAGCTTGCTGGGACAGGGACCCTATGGCTACACCTTC.